Detailed here is one TCR beta chain. Trimming stripped 6 bases from V and 0 bases from J, with 15 bases between. Germline CDR1 reads MNHEY; CDR2 reads SMNVEV (reference sequence). This CDR3 is 16 amino acids long. The data originate from a study of blood T cell repertoires in COVID-19. Study context: From the United States, Italy and Spain came samples of acute and convalescent COVID-19. Sources were T cells, B-cell-depleted T cells, or PBMCs; the material itself was cDNA or gDNA.

Original analysis: From reference gene primer amplification, estimates of nucleated cell counts were derived. Generated by immunoSEQ multiplex PCR, the TCRdb table keeps only in-frame clones and is missing some. V and J calls and clone size follow that table, whereas D and trimming were derived from the DNA. The profile covers around 250,000 clones, with more than 70% appearing a single time and 8.5% to 10% taken by the ten largest. The chain links TRBV27 to TRBJ2-4; weak D call: TRBD1 (6 bases). Sequenced sample: peripheral blood. The receptor's source is a man between 40 and 49 years old with active or convalescent COVID-19. The CDR3 sequence: CASSSGQSLAKNIQYF. CDR3 DNA: TGTGCCAGCAGCTCCGGACAGTCCCTAGCCAAAAACATTCAGTACTTC.